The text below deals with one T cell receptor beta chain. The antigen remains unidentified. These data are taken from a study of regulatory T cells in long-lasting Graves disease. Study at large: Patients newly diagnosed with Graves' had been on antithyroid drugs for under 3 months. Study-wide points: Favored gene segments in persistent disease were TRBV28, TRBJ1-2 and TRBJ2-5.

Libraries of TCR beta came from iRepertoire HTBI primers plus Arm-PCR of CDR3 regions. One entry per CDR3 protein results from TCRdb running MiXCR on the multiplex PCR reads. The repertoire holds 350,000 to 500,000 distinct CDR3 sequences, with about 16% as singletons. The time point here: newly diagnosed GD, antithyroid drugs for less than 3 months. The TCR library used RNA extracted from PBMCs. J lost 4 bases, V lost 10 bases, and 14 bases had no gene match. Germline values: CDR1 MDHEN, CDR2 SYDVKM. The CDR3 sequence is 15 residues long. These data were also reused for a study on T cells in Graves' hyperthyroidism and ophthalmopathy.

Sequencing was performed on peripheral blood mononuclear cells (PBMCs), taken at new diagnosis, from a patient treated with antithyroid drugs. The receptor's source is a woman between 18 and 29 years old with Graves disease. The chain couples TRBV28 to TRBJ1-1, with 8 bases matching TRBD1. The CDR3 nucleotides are TGTGCCACCGAAGATTCGACAGGGGTCGGCACTGAAGCTTTCTTT. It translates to CATEDSTGVGTEAFF. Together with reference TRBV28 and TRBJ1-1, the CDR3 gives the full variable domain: DVKVTQSSRYLVKRTGEKVFLECVQDMDHENMFWYRQDPGLGLRLIYFSYDVKMKEKGDIPEGYSVSREKKERFSLILESASTNQTSMYLCATEDSTGVGTEAFFGQGTRLTVV.